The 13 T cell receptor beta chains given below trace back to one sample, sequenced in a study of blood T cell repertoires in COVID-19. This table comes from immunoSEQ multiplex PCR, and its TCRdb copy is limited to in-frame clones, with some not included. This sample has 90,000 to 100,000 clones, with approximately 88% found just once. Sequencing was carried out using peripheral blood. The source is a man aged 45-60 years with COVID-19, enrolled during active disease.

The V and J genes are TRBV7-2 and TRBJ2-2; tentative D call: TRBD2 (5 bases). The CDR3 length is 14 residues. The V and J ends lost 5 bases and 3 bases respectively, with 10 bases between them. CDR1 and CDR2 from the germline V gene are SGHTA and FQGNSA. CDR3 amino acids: CASSNGLYTGELFF. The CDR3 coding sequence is TGTGCCAGCAGCAACGGACTTTACACCGGGGAGCTGTTTTTT. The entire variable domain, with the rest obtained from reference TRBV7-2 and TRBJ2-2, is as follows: GAGVSQSPSNKVTEKGKDVELRCDPISGHTALYWYRQSLGQGLEFLIYFQGNSAPDKSGLPSDRFSAERTGGSVSTLTIQRTQQEDSAVYLCASSNGLYTGELFFGEGSRLTVL.

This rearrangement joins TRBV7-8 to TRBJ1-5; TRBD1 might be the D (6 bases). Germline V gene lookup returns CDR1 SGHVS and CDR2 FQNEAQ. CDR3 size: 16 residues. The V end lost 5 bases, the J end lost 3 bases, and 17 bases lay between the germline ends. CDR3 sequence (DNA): TGTGCCAGCAGCCAGGCCCGACAGGCCCCCAATCAGCCCCAGCATTTT. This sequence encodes CASSQARQAPNQPQHF.

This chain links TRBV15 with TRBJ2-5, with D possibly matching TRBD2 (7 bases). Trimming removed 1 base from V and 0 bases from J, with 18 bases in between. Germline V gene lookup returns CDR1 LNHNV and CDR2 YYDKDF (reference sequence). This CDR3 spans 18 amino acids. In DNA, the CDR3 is TGTGCCACCAGCAGAGGGGCTCGGCGCGGGGGCAACCAAGAGACCCAGTACTTC. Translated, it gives CATSRGARRGGNQETQYF.

CDR3: CASSLTRPRDTQYF. CDR3 bases: TGTGCCAGCAGTTTAACACGTCCACGAGATACGCAGTATTTT. This chain links TRBV6-5 with TRBJ2-3; D is undetermined. The germline V and J ends were trimmed by 4 bases and 5 bases, with 13 bases remaining between them. This CDR3 spans 14 amino acids. CDR1 and CDR2 (germline): MNHEY, SVGAGI.

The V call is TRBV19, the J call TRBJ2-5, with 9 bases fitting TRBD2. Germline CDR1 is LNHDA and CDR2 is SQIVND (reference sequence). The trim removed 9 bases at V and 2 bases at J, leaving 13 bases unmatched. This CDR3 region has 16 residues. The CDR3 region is CASLLLGLAPQETQYF. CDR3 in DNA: TGTGCCAGCTTACTTCTTGGACTAGCGCCTCAAGAGACCCAGTACTTC. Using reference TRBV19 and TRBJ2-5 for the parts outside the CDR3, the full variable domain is DGGITQSPKYLFRKEGQNVTLSCEQNLNHDAMYWYRQDPGQGLRLIYYSQIVNDFQKGDIAEGYSVSREKKESFPLTVTSAQKNPTAFYLCASLLLGLAPQETQYFGPGTRLLVL.

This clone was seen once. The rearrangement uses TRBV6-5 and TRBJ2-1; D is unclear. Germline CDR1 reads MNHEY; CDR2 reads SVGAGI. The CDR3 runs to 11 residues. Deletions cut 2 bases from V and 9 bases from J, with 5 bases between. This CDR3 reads CASSYGGEQFF. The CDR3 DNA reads TGTGCCAGCAGTTACGGCGGTGAGCAGTTCTTC.

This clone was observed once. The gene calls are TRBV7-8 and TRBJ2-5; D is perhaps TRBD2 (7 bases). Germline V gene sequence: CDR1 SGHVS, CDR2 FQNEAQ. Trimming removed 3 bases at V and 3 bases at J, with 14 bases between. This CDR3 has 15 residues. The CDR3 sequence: CASSFRGGIKETQYF. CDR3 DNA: TGTGCCAGCAGCTTTAGGGGGGGGATTAAAGAGACCCAGTACTTC.

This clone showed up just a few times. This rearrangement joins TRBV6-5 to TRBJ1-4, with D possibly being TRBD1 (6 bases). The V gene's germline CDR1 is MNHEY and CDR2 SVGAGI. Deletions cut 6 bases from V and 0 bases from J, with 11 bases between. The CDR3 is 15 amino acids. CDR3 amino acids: CASRGRTATNEKLFF. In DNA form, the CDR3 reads TGTGCCAGCAGGGGACGGACAGCAACTAATGAAAAACTGTTTTTT.

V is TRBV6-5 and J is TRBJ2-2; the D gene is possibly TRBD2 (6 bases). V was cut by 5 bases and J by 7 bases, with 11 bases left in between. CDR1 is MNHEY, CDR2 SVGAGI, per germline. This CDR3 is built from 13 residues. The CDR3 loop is CASSRVGGGELFF. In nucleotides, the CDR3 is TGTGCCAGCAGTCGAGTGGGGGGCGGGGAGCTGTTTTTT.

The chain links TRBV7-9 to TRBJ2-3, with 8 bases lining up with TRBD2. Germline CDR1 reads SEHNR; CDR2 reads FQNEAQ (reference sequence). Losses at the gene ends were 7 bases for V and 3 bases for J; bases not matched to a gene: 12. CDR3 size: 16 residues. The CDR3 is CASIPPGGARTDTQYF. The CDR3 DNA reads TGTGCCAGCATCCCTCCCGGGGGGGCCAGGACAGATACGCAGTATTTT.

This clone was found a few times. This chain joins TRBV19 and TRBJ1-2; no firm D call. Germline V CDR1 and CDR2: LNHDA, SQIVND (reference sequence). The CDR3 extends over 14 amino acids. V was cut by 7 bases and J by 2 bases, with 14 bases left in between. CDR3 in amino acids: CASTIGSGNYGYTF. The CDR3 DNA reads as TGTGCCAGTACTATTGGATCGGGAAACTATGGCTACACCTTC.

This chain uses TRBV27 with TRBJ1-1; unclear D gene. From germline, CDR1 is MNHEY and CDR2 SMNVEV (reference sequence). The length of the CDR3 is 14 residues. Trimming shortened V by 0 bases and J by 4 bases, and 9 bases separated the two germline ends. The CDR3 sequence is CASSLSEMSTEAFF. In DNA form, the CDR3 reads TGTGCCAGCAGTTTATCTGAAATGAGCACTGAAGCTTTCTTT.

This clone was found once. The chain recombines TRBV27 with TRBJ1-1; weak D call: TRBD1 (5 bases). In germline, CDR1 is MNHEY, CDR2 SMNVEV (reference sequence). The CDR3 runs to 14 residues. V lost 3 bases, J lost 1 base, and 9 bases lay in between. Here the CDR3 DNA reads TGTGCCAGCAGTTTCAGACAGCAGAACACTGAAGCTTTCTTT. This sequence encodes CASSFRQQNTEAFF.